This is a list of T cell receptor beta chains from one sample in a study of response to subunit inactivated influenza vaccine. MiXCR, applied by TCRdb to the RT-PCR reads, yields one record per CDR3 protein. The sample includes approximately 530,000 distinct CDR3 sequences, approximately 7.6% of them seen just once. Sequencing used PBMCs from blood, obtained 23 to 25 months after vaccination. These receptors all stem from a man aged 45 to 75 who received an inactivated influenza vaccine. CDR3s include the opening cysteine and the closing phenylalanine or tryptophan. Each record gives: J gene, clone size, D gene, V gene, CDR3 protein, CDR3 DNA. The D gene is left open where the match is weak. A row's size may be missing; if present it is once, few, many or a size class.

TRBJ1-1 | few | - | TRBV20-1 | CSARDGSGNTEAFF | TGCAGTGCTAGAGATGGATCGGGGAACACTGAAGCTTTCTTT
TRBJ1-1 | few | - | TRBV20-1 | CSASIRVAEAFF | TGCAGTGCTAGCATCAGGGTTGCTGAAGCTTTCTTT
TRBJ2-4 | many | TRBD2 | TRBV4-1 | CASSRSGGTAKNIQYF | TGCGCCAGCAGCCGATCGGGGGGGACGGCCAAAAACATTCAGTACTTC
TRBJ2-3 | many | TRBD1 | TRBV24-1 | CATSDSTGGADTQYF | TGTGCCACCAGTGATTCGACAGGGGGTGCAGATACGCAGTATTTT
TRBJ1-2 | - | - | TRBV6-1 | CASSEMGSMGYTF | TGTGCCAGCAGTGAAATGGGGAGTATGGGCTACACCTTC
TRBJ1-4 | few | TRBD1 | TRBV12-3/TRBV12-4 | CASALTGGGEKLFF | TGTGCCAGCGCCCTGACAGGGGGCGGTGAAAAACTGTTTTTT
TRBJ2-3 | - | - | TRBV5-1 | CASSLDTADTQYF | TGCGCCAGCAGCCTGGACACTGCAGATACGCAGTATTTT
TRBJ2-1 | - | - | TRBV3-1 | CASSQGGHLNEQFF | TGTGCCAGCAGCCAAGGAGGTCACTTGAATGAGCAGTTCTTC
TRBJ2-5 | many | - | TRBV27 | CASSLDWTKETQYF | TGTGCCAGCAGTTTAGACTGGACTAAAGAGACCCAGTACTTC
TRBJ2-1 | few | - | TRBV7-2 | CASSLVGPQVGEQFF | TGTGCCAGCAGCTTAGTGGGCCCGCAGGTAGGCGAGCAGTTCTTC
TRBJ1-1 | few | - | TRBV20-1 | CSARRTPGTSTTEAFF | TGCAGTGCTAGACGTACCCCCGGGACCTCTACCACTGAAGCTTTCTTT
TRBJ1-6 | - | - | TRBV28 | CASSLTRSSSPLHF | TGTGCCAGCAGTTTAACCCGGAGCAGTTCACCCCTCCACTTT
TRBJ2-4 | few | - | TRBV5-1 | CASSADGYIQYF | TGCGCCAGCAGCGCCGACGGGTACATTCAGTACTTC
TRBJ2-6 | - | - | TRBV3-1 | CASSQGGRGASGANVLTF | TGTGCCAGCAGCCAAGGGGGAAGAGGGGCCTCTGGGGCCAACGTCCTGACTTTC
TRBJ2-1 | - | TRBD2 | TRBV20-1 | CSAILAAMSTAYNEQFF | TGCAGTGCTATACTAGCGGCTATGAGTACGGCCTACAATGAGCAGTTCTTC
TRBJ2-7 | - | - | TRBV6-1 | CASSVRGSYEQYF | TGTGCCAGCAGTGTCAGGGGTTCCTACGAGCAGTACTTC
TRBJ2-3 | - | - | TRBV4-1 | CASSQTRLSPTNTQYF | TGCGCCAGCAGCCAGACCCGTTTATCCCCCACCAATACGCAGTATTTT
TRBJ1-5 | many | - | TRBV20-1 | CSASQIPNQPQHF | TGCAGTGCTAGCCAGATTCCCAATCAGCCCCAGCATTTT
TRBJ2-7 | few | - | TRBV20-1 | CSARDRTAGILSYEQYF | TGCAGTGCTAGAGACCGGACAGCCGGCATTCTCTCCTACGAGCAGTACTTC
TRBJ1-4 | few | - | TRBV25-1 | CASSSTRTNEKLFF | TGTGCCAGCAGTTCCACAAGGACTAATGAAAAACTGTTTTTT
TRBJ2-5 | many | TRBD2 | TRBV9 | CASSPRGLAVETQYF | TGTGCCAGCAGCCCCAGAGGACTAGCGGTAGAGACCCAGTACTTC
TRBJ2-4 | few | TRBD2 | TRBV10-3 | CAISEELAVYQNIQYF | TGTGCCATCAGTGAGGAACTAGCGGTGTACCAAAACATTCAGTACTTC
TRBJ1-1 | many | - | TRBV24-1 | CATSDSGRTNTEAFF | TGTGCCACCAGTGATTCCGGGCGGACTAACACTGAAGCTTTCTTT
TRBJ2-2 | - | TRBD2 | TRBV7-9 | CASSPSGVDTGELFF | TGTGCCAGCAGCCCTAGCGGGGTCGACACCGGGGAGCTGTTTTTT
TRBJ2-7 | many | - | TRBV7-8 | CASSPFPGGYEQYF | TGTGCCAGCAGCCCCTTTCCTGGGGGCTACGAGCAGTACTTC
TRBJ2-7 | few | - | TRBV6-2/TRBV6-3 | CASRDLGQSYEQYF | TGTGCCAGCAGAGACCTCGGACAGTCCTACGAGCAGTACTTC
TRBJ2-7 | many | - | TRBV7-2 | CASSIPGLYEQYF | TGTGCCAGCAGCATCCCGGGATTGTACGAGCAGTACTTC
TRBJ2-7 | many | - | TRBV3-1 | CASSQGGREQYF | TGTGCCAGCAGCCAAGGCGGCAGGGAGCAGTACTTC
TRBJ2-7 | few | - | TRBV12-3/TRBV12-4 | CASGDPRDTSYEQYF | TGTGCCAGCGGGGATCCCCGGGACACCTCCTACGAGCAGTACTTC
TRBJ2-7 | - | TRBD1 | TRBV7-9 | CASSFGRGQGVDEQYF | TGTGCCAGCAGCTTCGGAAGGGGACAGGGCGTGGACGAGCAGTACTTC
TRBJ2-7 | few | - | TRBV12-3/TRBV12-4 | CASSPAYPSHTYEQYF | TGTGCCAGCAGCCCCGCGTATCCCTCTCACACCTACGAGCAGTACTTC
TRBJ2-5 | - | - | TRBV9 | CASSPLAGPQETQYF | TGTGCCAGCAGCCCCTTGGCAGGCCCGCAAGAGACCCAGTACTTC
TRBJ2-7 | many | - | TRBV12-3/TRBV12-4 | CASTTSKVGGQYF | TGTGCCAGCACCACTTCCAAAGTAGGAGGTCAGTACTTC
TRBJ2-7 | many | TRBD2 | TRBV27 | CATEPIGRAGEQYF | TGTGCCACCGAACCCATAGGGAGGGCCGGGGAGCAGTACTTC
TRBJ2-1 | many | - | TRBV28 | CASSFVANYNEQFF | TGTGCCAGCAGTTTCGTAGCGAACTACAATGAGCAGTTCTTC
TRBJ2-3 | few | TRBD1 | TRBV2 | CASSWAAGGADTQYF | TGTGCCAGCAGCTGGGCGGCAGGGGGCGCAGATACGCAGTATTTT
TRBJ1-2 | few | - | TRBV11-2 | CASSFRAESYGYTF | TGTGCCAGCAGCTTCCGGGCCGAGTCCTATGGCTACACCTTC
TRBJ1-6 | few | - | TRBV6-2/TRBV6-3 | CASNAGDSRSPLHF | TGTGCCAGCAACGCAGGGGATAGTCGGTCACCCCTCCACTTT